The clone carrying this T cell receptor beta chain was counted only a few times. There were TCR beta CDR3 regions amplified from RNA transcripts. During a first-round RT-PCR of the TCR CDR3, the HTBI primer set was used. From the multiplex PCR reads, TCRdb called clonotypes with MiXCR, one entry per CDR3 protein. The repertoire consists of hundreds of thousands of distinct CDR3 sequences, with 12% to 15% occurring once and the leading ten covering more than 8.5%. Patients aged 18 to 65 had newly diagnosed hyperthyroidism of under 2 months' duration. The PBMCs had their origin in around 9.1 ml of fresh peripheral blood. The entry originates in a study of T cells in Graves' hyperthyroidism and ophthalmopathy. V lost 5 bases to trimming and J lost 5 bases, with 19 bases between them. The CDR3 runs 15 residues. In germline, CDR1 is DFQATT, CDR2 SNEGSKA (reference sequence).

The genes are TRBV20-1 and TRBJ2-1; possibly TRBD1 for D (6 bases). Input material: blood. The origin of this receptor is a woman between 18 and 30 years old with Graves' hyperthyroidism. The DNA for the CDR3 is TGCAGTGCTCCTCCGGGACACCTAATTGACAATGAGCAGTTCTTC. This translates into CSAPPGHLIDNEQFF.